This T cell receptor (beta chain) was sequenced for a study of blood T cell repertoires in COVID-19. Across the study: Spain, Italy and the United States supplied samples that represented acute and convalescent COVID-19. T cells, B-cell-depleted T cells, or PBMCs supplied cDNA or gDNA.

Authors' analysis steps: Amplified reference gene primers provided the basis for estimating nucleated cell counts. Produced via immunoSEQ multiplex PCR; TCRdb's table is partial and in-frame only. V, J and clone size are taken as reported in that table, and D and trimming were inferred from the DNA itself. Among roughly 81,000 clones listed, around 80% were seen once. From germline, CDR1 is SGHDT and CDR2 YYEEEE. Trimming removed 4 bases at V and 0 bases at J, with 4 bases between. The CDR3 is 13 amino acids. The sequence came from a man in his sixties with acute or convalescent COVID-19. What was sequenced was peripheral blood. The rearrangement joins TRBV5-6 to TRBJ2-2; unclear D gene. The CDR3, as DNA: TGTGCCAGCAGCCCCTCGAACACCGGGGAGCTGTTTTTT. Amino acids: CASSPSNTGELFF.